The 8 T cell receptor beta chains listed next were all sequenced from one sample in a study of CD8 T cells in Susac syndrome. RNA was extracted with the RNeasy kit, and a quantity of 0.5 to 1 ug was reverse transcribed using random hexamers. TCRdb redid the calling of the immunoSEQ multiplex PCR reads with MiXCR, one entry per CDR3 protein. The data contain around 180,000 distinct CDR3 sequences, over 85% of them singletons. The sequenced sample consisted of CD4+ T cells from PBMCs. The receptor source for this set is a human donor with multiple sclerosis.

DNA of the CDR3: TGTGCCAGCAGCCAACAAGTCGCAGGGTCCGGGGAGCTGTTTTTT. Translating gives CASSQQVAGSGELFF. The V call is TRBV14, the J call TRBJ2-2, with a weak D call TRBD1 (5 bases). Trimming stripped 2 bases from V and 6 bases from J, with 13 bases between. Germline V gene lookup returns CDR1 SGHDN and CDR2 FVKESK. This CDR3 spans 15 amino acids.

This clonotype was counted only a few times. The chain links TRBV5-1 to TRBJ2-7, with 10 bases identical to TRBD2. This CDR3 comprises 16 residues. CDR1 is SGHRS and CDR2 is YFSETQ in the germline V gene. V gave up 0 bases and J gave up 0 bases; unmatched junction bases: 3. DNA for the CDR3: TGCGCCAGCAGCTTGGGGACTAGCGGATTCTCCTACGAGCAGTACTTC. This gives the protein CASSLGTSGFSYEQYF.

This chain links TRBV15 with TRBJ1-5; TRBD1 matches 7 bases. The CDR3 is made up of 14 amino acids. CDR1 is LNHNV and CDR2 is YYDKDF in the germline V gene (reference sequence). Unmatched junction bases numbered 6, after V lost 5 bases and J lost 5 bases. CDR3 in DNA: TGTGCCACCAGCTATCGGCAGGGGGATCAGCCCCAGCATTTT. Translated, it gives CATSYRQGDQPQHF.

The chain couples TRBV20-1 to TRBJ2-7, with 10 nucleotides matching TRBD2. There are 15 residues in the CDR3. The V and J ends lost 3 bases and 3 bases, in that order; junction bases with no gene match: 8. Germline V gene lookup returns CDR1 DFQATT and CDR2 SNEGSKA (reference sequence). Here the CDR3 reads CSASRAGGTNYEQYF. The CDR3 bases are TGCAGTGCTAGTCGAGCGGGAGGGACAAACTACGAGCAGTACTTC.

V usage is TRBV4-2 and J usage is TRBJ2-1, with D tentatively TRBD2 (5 bases). This CDR3 region has 14 residues. Trimming took off 1 base at V and 7 bases at J, with 11 bases between the two ends. Germline V gene lookup returns CDR1 LGHNA and CDR2 YNFKEQ. Written as DNA, the CDR3 is TGTGCCAGCAGCCAAGCCGAACGGGGTAATGAGCAGTTCTTC. The encoded protein is CASSQAERGNEQFF.

The V call is TRBV12-3 or TRBV12-4, the J call TRBJ2-7; 10 bases agree with TRBD2. The junction had 7 bases not matched to a gene; V was cut back by 4 bases and J by 7 bases. This CDR3 has 14 residues. The CDR3 DNA reads as TGTGCCAGCAGTTCAGCGGGAGGGGAGTGGGAGCAGTACTTC. It specifies CASSSAGGEWEQYF.

The J gene is TRBJ2-1, the V gene TRBV12-3 or TRBV12-4, with 9 bases matching TRBD2. V shed 6 bases, J shed 5 bases, and the junction held 8 bases outside the gene matches. The CDR3 is 15 amino acids. The chain's CDR3 is CASRFGTSRNNEQFF. CDR3 sequence (DNA): TGTGCCAGCAGATTCGGGACTAGCAGGAACAATGAGCAGTTCTTC.

This clonotype appeared a single time. The J gene is TRBJ1-1, the V gene TRBV11-2; D not resolved. Trimming removed 2 bases from V and 1 base from J, with 8 bases in between. Looked up from germline, CDR1 is SGHAT and CDR2 is FQNNGV. The length of the CDR3 is 14 residues. In DNA, the CDR3 is TGTGCCAGCAGCTTACGGCGAGGGAACACTGAAGCTTTCTTT. It codes for CASSLRRGNTEAFF.